The next 18 T cell receptor beta chains were all read from a single sample in a study of shared clonotypes between healthy human individuals (dated by TCRdb to 2020 to 2021). Library preparation used the immunoSEQ multiplex PCR assay. This is the immuneACCESS table as TCRdb keeps it, with only in-frame sequences that have V and J called. A part of the clones is gone; compared with another copy, unresolved V genes explain less than half, and the rest is unexplained. For this sample the table gives about 2.3 million clones, of which around 90% were detected only once. The biggest ten clones account for roughly 0.34% of the sample. Sequencing used naive CD4+ T cells from PBMCs. The cell subset or site label for this specimen denotes: CD45RA+ positively selected. These receptors were obtained from a man between 18 and 35 years old in good health. Some clones in this sample may be carry-over from other donors' samples.

V usage is TRBV6-1 and J usage is TRBJ2-3; D uncertain. The CDR3 extends over 15 amino acids. Germline V gene data show CDR1 as MNHNS and CDR2 as SASEGT. The ends were cut back, 3 bases at V and 10 bases at J, with 20 bases in the middle. In nucleotides, the CDR3 is TGTGCCAGCAGTGAGGTTGCGGTTCCCTCGGTGGCGCAGTATTTT. This translates into CASSEVAVPSVAQYF.

The chain joins TRBV5-4 to TRBJ1-2; 8 nucleotides agree with TRBD1. Unmatched junction bases numbered 6, after V lost 4 bases and J lost 4 bases. The CDR3 contains 14 residues. Germline V gene sequence: CDR1 SGHNT, CDR2 YYREEE (reference sequence). The CDR3 is CASSPDRAFYGYTF. CDR3 coding DNA: TGTGCCAGCAGCCCGGACAGGGCTTTCTATGGCTACACCTTC.

Comment on this clone: Distinct nucleotide sequences in the sample also encode this CDR3. V usage is TRBV7-9 and J usage is TRBJ1-2, with D uncertain. CDR3 length: 15 residues. CDR1 and CDR2 (germline): SEHNR, FQNEAQ (reference sequence). V was pared by 3 bases and J by 2 bases, with 13 bases between. Here the CDR3 reads CASSLGGGLNYGYTF. The CDR3 DNA reads TGTGCCAGCAGCTTGGGTGGCGGGTTAAACTATGGCTACACCTTC.

This chain connects TRBV10-3 to TRBJ2-7, with 7 bases identical to TRBD2. Germline values: CDR1 ENHRY, CDR2 SYGVKD. This CDR3 is built from 14 residues. Germline trimming cut 7 bases from V and 3 bases from J; bases unmatched to any gene: 9. The CDR3 DNA sequence: TGTGCCATCAACCCGGGACCGGGAGGCTACGAGCAGTACTTC. It codes for CAINPGPGGYEQYF.

The rearrangement joins TRBV10-3 to TRBJ2-7, with 9 nucleotides matching TRBD1. Germline V gene sequence: CDR1 ENHRY, CDR2 SYGVKD. This CDR3 contains 16 residues. The V gene end was trimmed by 6 bases and the J gene end by 3 bases; junction bases not matched to a gene: 12. The CDR3 sequence is CAIRASPGTGNYEQYF. For the CDR3, the DNA is TGTGCCATCAGAGCTTCTCCCGGGACAGGGAACTACGAGCAGTACTTC.

CDR3 amino acids: CASSPPEAYGEQYF. The CDR3 nucleotides are TGTGCCAGCTCACCACCGGAGGCCTACGGGGAGCAGTACTTC. V usage is TRBV18 and J usage is TRBJ2-7, with D tentatively TRBD2 (5 bases). The ends were cut back, 0 bases at V and 7 bases at J, with 13 bases in the middle. This CDR3 has 14 residues. Germline loops: CDR1 KGHSH, CDR2 LQKENI.

Concerning this clone itself: The identical CDR3 is also encoded by other nucleotide sequences in the sample. V and J are TRBV6-5 and TRBJ1-1; D unclear. Germline V lookup: CDR1 MNHEY, CDR2 SVGAGI. V was cut by 6 bases and J by 5 bases, with 7 bases left in between. This CDR3 spans 11 amino acids. This CDR3 reads CASRGYTEAFF. CDR3 in DNA: TGTGCCAGCAGGGGGTATACTGAAGCTTTCTTT.

J is TRBJ2-5 and V is TRBV28; 9 positions match TRBD1. In germline, CDR1 is MDHEN, CDR2 SYDVKM. The CDR3 has 15 residues. J gave up 3 bases and V 3 bases, and 5 bases lay outside the gene matches. In DNA form, the CDR3 reads TGTGCCAGCAGTTTGGGGGGACAGGGTAAAGAGACCCAGTACTTC. Translated: CASSLGGQGKETQYF.

The chain links TRBV29-1 to TRBJ2-1, with D perhaps assigned TRBD1 or TRBD2 (5 bases each). Germline loops: CDR1 SQVTM, CDR2 ANQGSEA. Deletions cut 2 bases from V and 9 bases from J, with 20 bases between. The CDR3 sequence is 15 residues long. The CDR3 bases are TGCAGCGTTGAAAATAGGGCAGGGTGGGGGATTGAGCAGTTCTTC. Translation gives CSVENRAGWGIEQFF.

This clone has a single count. The chain carries TRBV7-2 and TRBJ1-3, with D uncertain. Germline V gene data show CDR1 as SGHTA and CDR2 as FQGNSA. The V and J ends lost 1 base and 2 bases respectively, with 9 bases between them. CDR3 length equals 15 residues. The CDR3 loop reads CASSLVMSPGNTIYF. CDR3 nucleotide sequence: TGTGCCAGCAGCTTAGTAATGTCCCCTGGAAACACCATATATTTT.

The chain employs TRBV4-3 and TRBJ2-1, with TRBD2 matching 10 bases. Trimming cost V 4 bases and J 6 bases; bases outside gene matches: 3. The germline V gene has CDR1 LGHNA and CDR2 YSLEER. The CDR3 has 14 amino acids. Here the CDR3 reads CASSLIAGGNEQFF. The CDR3, as DNA: TGCGCCAGCAGCCTCATAGCGGGAGGCAATGAGCAGTTCTTC.

The chain has TRBV28 and TRBJ1-3, with D uncertain. The germline V gene encodes CDR1 MDHEN and CDR2 SYDVKM. V lost 5 bases and J 8 bases, leaving 19 bases between the germline ends. The CDR3 is 15 residues long. CDR3 coding DNA: TGTGCCAGCAGTGGCCCAAAGATGCGAGGATACACCATATATTTT. It is translated as CASSGPKMRGYTIYF.

The chain uses TRBV7-8 and TRBJ1-1; D is ambiguous. V lost 5 bases to trimming and J lost 0 bases, with 16 bases between them. The length of the CDR3 is 16 residues. Germline loops: CDR1 SGHVS, CDR2 FQNEAQ. DNA for the CDR3: TGTGCCAGCAGCGAACCCTTTGGGATAATGAACACTGAAGCTTTCTTT. Residues: CASSEPFGIMNTEAFF.

The chain carries TRBV27 and TRBJ1-2, with D perhaps matching TRBD1 (6 bases). Trimming took 7 bases from V and 4 from J, leaving 13 bases between them. The CDR3 spans 13 residues. Germline CDR1 reads MNHEY; CDR2 reads SMNVEV (reference sequence). CDR3 protein: CASTRQVGYGYTF. The CDR3 nucleotides are TGTGCCAGCACCAGACAGGTTGGCTATGGCTACACCTTC.

The V gene is TRBV29-1, the J gene TRBJ2-3; TRBD2 aligns across 8 bases. V lost 6 bases, J lost 0 bases, and 5 bases stayed unmatched. The CDR3 spans 14 residues. Germline V gene lookup returns CDR1 SQVTM and CDR2 ANQGSEA. The CDR3: CSVASGGSTDTQYF. CDR3 nucleotide sequence: TGCAGCGTCGCGAGCGGGGGTAGCACAGATACGCAGTATTTT.

The gene calls are TRBV5-1 and TRBJ2-1, with 11 bases aligning to TRBD2. CDR1 SGHRS and CDR2 YFSETQ come from the germline V gene. The CDR3 consists of 18 residues. The trim removed 1 base at V and 8 bases at J, leaving 14 bases unmatched. CDR3 nucleotides: TGCGCCAGCAGCTTGACTAGCGGGAGAGAGGAGCAATCCCATGAGCAGTTCTTC. Its translation: CASSLTSGREEQSHEQFF.

The rearrangement links TRBV7-6 to TRBJ1-1, with TRBD1 identical over 7 bases. V lost 3 bases, J lost 11 bases, and 9 bases stayed unmatched. The CDR3 extends over 13 amino acids. The germline gives CDR1 SGHVS, CDR2 FNYEAQ. The CDR3 loop is CASSFSTGTDAFF. The DNA for the CDR3 is TGTGCCAGCAGCTTTAGTACGGGGACAGACGCTTTCTTT.

The V and J genes are TRBV9 and TRBJ2-5, with D perhaps matching TRBD2 (5 bases). In germline, CDR1 is SGDLS, CDR2 YYNGEE. Trimming took off 3 bases at V and 3 bases at J, with 12 bases between the two ends. CDR3 length equals 14 residues. The CDR3 nucleotides are TGTGCCAGCAGCGGCGGAGGCTGGGAAGAGACCCAGTACTTC. This encodes CASSGGGWEETQYF.